This T cell receptor (beta chain) was captured by sequencing in a study of OX40 agonist ivuxolimab in advanced cancers. V shed 0 bases and J 0 bases; nucleotides not matched to a gene: 7. The CDR3 extends over 17 amino acids. Germline assignment: CDR1 SGHRS and CDR2 YFSETQ. Clones were read by immunoSEQ multiplex PCR, and TCRdb kept only the in-frame ones, dropping some. The sample has 65,000 to 85,000 clones; 84% are singletons. This clonotype was obtained from an adult with an advanced solid tumor such as melanoma, head and neck, liver or kidney cancer. Sequenced material: CD4+ or CD8+ T cells sorted from blood, taken in a trial of the OX40 agonist ivuxolimab. J is TRBJ1-1 and V is TRBV5-1; 8 bases agree with TRBD1. For the CDR3, the DNA is TGCGCCAGCAGCTTGGCCGGGCAGGGGGCAGTGAACACTGAAGCTTTCTTT. Translated, it gives CASSLAGQGAVNTEAFF.